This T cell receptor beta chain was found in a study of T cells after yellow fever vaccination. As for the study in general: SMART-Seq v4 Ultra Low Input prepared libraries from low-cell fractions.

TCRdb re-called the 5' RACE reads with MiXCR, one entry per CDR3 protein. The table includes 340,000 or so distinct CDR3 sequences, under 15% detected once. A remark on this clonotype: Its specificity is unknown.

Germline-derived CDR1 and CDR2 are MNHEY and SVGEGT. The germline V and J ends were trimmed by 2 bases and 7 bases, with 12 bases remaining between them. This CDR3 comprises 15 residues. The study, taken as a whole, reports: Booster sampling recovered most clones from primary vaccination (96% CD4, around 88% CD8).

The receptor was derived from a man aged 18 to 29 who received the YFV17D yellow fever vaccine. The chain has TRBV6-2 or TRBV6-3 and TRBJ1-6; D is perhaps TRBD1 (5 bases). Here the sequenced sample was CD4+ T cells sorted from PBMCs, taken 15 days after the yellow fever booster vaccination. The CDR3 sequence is CASSYGTANNSPLHF. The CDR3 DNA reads TGTGCCAGCAGTTACGGGACGGCAAACAATTCACCCCTCCACTTT.